The rows below give T cell receptor beta chains drawn from one sample of a study of shared clonotypes between healthy human individuals. Libraries were prepared by immunoSEQ multiplex PCR; TCRdb keeps only in-frame clonotypes and omits some of them. The table lists roughly 2.2 million clones, just over 90% of them singletons. The sample taken for sequencing was naive CD4+ T cells from PBMCs. The source is a young man in good health. Some clones in this sample may be carry-over from other donors' samples. The CDR3 runs from the conserved cysteine through the conserved F or W. D genes are given only for firm matches. Where a row states a size, it is once, few, many or the class of an expanded clone; other rows omit it.

D gene,V gene,J gene,clone size,CDR3 protein,CDR3 DNA
TRBD2,TRBV5-1,TRBJ2-1,.,CASRLAGEYNEQFF,TGCGCCAGCCGACTAGCGGGAGAGTACAATGAGCAGTTCTTC
.,TRBV28,TRBJ1-4,.,CASSGGGNEKLFF,TGTGCCAGCAGCGGCGGCGGTAATGAAAAACTGTTTTTT
.,TRBV9,TRBJ2-3,.,CASASADTQYF,TGTGCCAGCGCCTCGGCGGATACGCAGTATTTT
.,TRBV4-1,TRBJ1-1,.,CASSQEGGMIYTEAFF,TGCGCCAGCAGCCAAGAAGGAGGTATGATTTACACTGAAGCTTTCTTT
.,TRBV9,TRBJ1-2,.,CASSATVSFNYGYTF,TGTGCCAGCAGCGCGACAGTCTCCTTTAACTATGGCTACACCTTC
TRBD1,TRBV29-1,TRBJ2-1,once,CSSGQGANEQFF,TGCAGCTCGGGACAGGGGGCGAATGAGCAGTTCTTC
.,TRBV30,TRBJ1-5,.,CAWSDRIGQPQHF,TGTGCCTGGAGTGACAGGATCGGTCAGCCCCAGCATTTT
.,TRBV19,TRBJ1-5,.,CASSIGRVFQPQHF,TGTGCCAGTAGTATAGGCAGGGTTTTTCAGCCCCAGCATTTT
TRBD2,TRBV9,TRBJ2-2,.,CASSVGLAGGTGELFF,TGTGCCAGCAGCGTTGGACTAGCGGGAGGTACCGGGGAGCTGTTTTTT
.,TRBV7-2,TRBJ2-7,.,CASSPPYEQYF,TGTGCCAGCAGCCCCCCCTACGAGCAGTACTTC
TRBD1,TRBV29-1,TRBJ2-5,.,CSVGGRAKETQYF,TGCAGCGTAGGGGGCAGGGCAAAAGAGACCCAGTACTTC
TRBD1,TRBV2,TRBJ1-5,.,CASQGQGADQPQHF,TGTGCCAGCCAGGGACAGGGAGCTGATCAGCCCCAGCATTTT
.,TRBV29-1,TRBJ2-5,.,CSVLLATETQYF,TGCAGCGTCCTCTTAGCTACGGAGACCCAGTACTTC
.,TRBV7-2,TRBJ1-4,.,CASSLALWGFGEKLFF,TGTGCCAGCAGCTTAGCGCTGTGGGGTTTCGGTGAAAAACTGTTTTTT
.,TRBV20-1,TRBJ2-7,.,CSARRYEQYF,TGCAGTGCTAGGAGATACGAGCAGTACTTC
.,TRBV14,TRBJ2-2,.,CASSQYQGTNTGELFF,TGTGCCAGCAGCCAATATCAGGGGACGAACACCGGGGAGCTGTTTTTT
TRBD1,TRBV7-6,TRBJ2-7,.,CASSLGRGISEQYF,TGTGCCAGCAGCTTAGGCAGGGGGATCAGCGAGCAGTACTTC
TRBD2,TRBV6-1,TRBJ2-7,once,CASSARLAGVGEQYF,TGTGCCAGCAGTGCGAGACTAGCGGGAGTGGGCGAGCAGTACTTC
TRBD2,TRBV5-1,TRBJ2-3,.,CASSLGLTSGRTDTQYF,TGCGCCAGCAGCTTGGGGCTCACTAGCGGGAGGACCGATACGCAGTATTTT
.,TRBV28,TRBJ1-5,.,CASTTVYSNQPQHF,TGTGCCAGCACGACAGTGTATAGCAATCAGCCCCAGCATTTT
TRBD2,TRBV27,TRBJ2-7,.,CASSPRREGLHEQYF,TGTGCCAGCAGCCCCCGGCGGGAGGGTCTACACGAGCAGTACTTC
.,TRBV4-3,TRBJ1-1,once,CASSPEDWGGYTEAFF,TGCGCCAGCAGCCCCGAGGATTGGGGGGGATATACTGAAGCTTTCTTT
.,TRBV25-1,TRBJ2-7,.,CASSGRGGSYEQYF,TGTGCCAGCAGTGGTAGGGGGGGATCCTACGAGCAGTACTTC
TRBD1,TRBV2,TRBJ2-7,.,CASTREGTASYEQYF,TGTGCCAGTACCCGAGAGGGGACAGCCTCCTACGAGCAGTACTTC
.,TRBV27,TRBJ2-1,.,CASSSIAASHEQFF,TGTGCCAGCAGTTCCATAGCAGCATCGCATGAGCAGTTCTTC
.,TRBV30,TRBJ2-7,.,CAWTVALEQYF,TGTGCCTGGACGGTTGCCCTCGAGCAGTACTTC
.,TRBV28,TRBJ1-2,.,CASSSLGDANGYTF,TGTGCCAGCAGTTCCCTTGGGGACGCGAATGGCTACACCTTC
.,TRBV28,TRBJ2-1,.,CASSFGTFNEQFF,TGTGCCAGCAGTTTTGGGACTTTCAATGAGCAGTTCTTC
TRBD1,TRBV28,TRBJ1-5,.,CASRSTGGVNQPQHF,TGTGCCAGCAGATCGACAGGGGGCGTAAACCAGCCCCAGCATTTT
.,TRBV18,TRBJ2-1,.,CASSPSDGDTLSYNEQFF,TGTGCCAGCTCACCCTCGGACGGGGATACCCTCTCCTACAATGAGCAGTTCTTC
.,TRBV5-4,TRBJ1-2,.,CASSPQTGFAYGYTF,TGTGCCAGCAGCCCCCAAACAGGGTTTGCCTATGGCTACACCTTC
.,TRBV9,TRBJ2-3,.,CASSVEGMVDTQYF,TGTGCTAGCAGCGTAGAGGGGATGGTAGATACGCAGTATTTT
.,TRBV5-1,TRBJ1-1,.,CASYPGGVNTEAFF,TGCGCCAGCTACCCCGGAGGGGTGAACACTGAAGCTTTCTTT
.,TRBV2,TRBJ2-3,.,CASSTLGWDTQYF,TGTGCCAGCAGTACTTTAGGGTGGGATACGCAGTATTTT
.,TRBV28,TRBJ1-3,.,CASSLLYRSASSGNTIYF,TGTGCCAGCAGTTTACTTTATAGGTCAGCAAGCTCTGGAAACACCATATATTTT
.,TRBV7-6,TRBJ2-7,.,CASSLVTGASYEQYF,TGTGCCAGCAGCTTAGTCACCGGTGCCTCCTACGAGCAGTACTTC
TRBD1,TRBV4-2,TRBJ1-5,.,CASSYTGVAASNQPQHF,TGTGCCAGCAGCTATACAGGGGTCGCGGCATCCAATCAGCCCCAGCATTTT
TRBD2,TRBV28,TRBJ2-2,.,CASSFQAGGRVGELFF,TGTGCCAGCAGTTTTCAAGCGGGAGGGCGAGTCGGGGAGCTGTTTTTT
.,TRBV6-1,TRBJ2-3,.,CASLRDSTDTQYF,TGTGCCAGTTTAAGGGACAGCACAGATACGCAGTATTTT
.,TRBV18,TRBJ1-1,.,CASSPLPDGPSGNEAFF,TGTGCCAGCTCACCACTGCCGGATGGTCCAAGTGGTAATGAAGCTTTCTTT
.,TRBV28,TRBJ2-7,.,CASSPRQASYEQYF,TGTGCCAGCAGTCCTCGACAGGCGAGCTACGAGCAGTACTTC
.,TRBV2,TRBJ2-6,.,CARNRDSGANVLTF,TGTGCCAGGAACCGGGACTCTGGGGCCAACGTCCTGACTTTC
.,TRBV19,TRBJ1-2,.,CASSIRTQGLYYGYTF,TGTGCCAGTAGTATACGTACCCAGGGTCTCTATTATGGCTACACCTTC